This T cell receptor beta chain was sequenced during a study of blood T cell repertoires in COVID-19. This clone was seen at least ten times. Other DNA sequences in this specimen translate into the identical CDR3. The CDR3 extends over 12 amino acids. Germline CDR1 is MNHEY and CDR2 is SVGAGI. V was trimmed by 5 bases and J by 2 bases, leaving 6 bases between them. TCRdb's table, derived via immunoSEQ multiplex PCR, lists solely in-frame clones and lacks some. The table shows approximately 220,000 clones, with about 83% occurring only once. The sample consisted of PBMCs or T cells enriched from blood (not recorded which). The chain joins TRBV6-5 to TRBJ1-2, with D possibly TRBD1 on 6 matching bases. The receptor comes from a woman aged 40 to 50 who had recovered from COVID-19. For the CDR3, the DNA is TGTGCCAGCAGTACAGGGAACTATGGCTACACCTTC. This gives the protein CASSTGNYGYTF.